This TCR beta chain was identified during a study of regulatory T cells in long-lasting Graves disease. Overall study context: Newly diagnosed Graves' patients took antithyroid drugs under 3 months.

Time point noted: newly diagnosed GD, antithyroid drugs for less than 3 months. Preparation of the TCR library used RNA extracted from PBMCs. Peripheral blood, about 9 milliliters of it, was drawn into EDTA tubes. The TCR beta library used iRepertoire HTBI primers with Arm-PCR amplification of CDR3. TCRdb recomputed calls from the multiplex PCR reads with MiXCR, one row per CDR3 protein. The sample contains 500,000 or so distinct CDR3 sequences, about 16% of which appear only once. This CDR3 spans 16 amino acids. Trimming cost V 0 bases and J 4 bases, with 16 bases left between them. Germline V gene data show CDR1 as SEHNR and CDR2 as FQNEAQ (reference sequence). The sample was also reused in another study, on T cells in Graves' hyperthyroidism and ophthalmopathy.

The chain has TRBV7-9 and TRBJ2-7, with D hard to call. This material consisted of peripheral blood mononuclear cells (PBMCs), taken at new diagnosis, from a patient treated with antithyroid drugs. This TCR was sampled from a middle-aged woman with Graves disease. CDR3 protein: CASSLAVPGKTYEQYF. CDR3 DNA: TGTGCCAGCAGCTTAGCCGTTCCAGGAAAAACTTACGAGCAGTACTTC.